This note documents a single T cell receptor beta chain sequence. Profiled with immunoSEQ multiplex PCR; TCRdb holds only in-frame clones, not every one. This sample has around 100,000 clones, with 91% found just once. This sample was included in a study of OX40 agonist ivuxolimab in advanced cancers. CDR1 and CDR2 from the germline V gene are SGHTS and YDEGEE. This CDR3 region has 15 residues. The junction had 4 bases not matched to a gene; V was cut back by 5 bases and J by 6 bases. The chain carries TRBV5-8 and TRBJ2-1; 14 nucleotides line up with TRBD2. The TCR comes from an adult with an advanced solid tumor such as melanoma, head and neck, liver or kidney cancer. The specimen was CD4+ or CD8+ T cells sorted from blood, collected in a trial of the OX40 agonist ivuxolimab. CDR3 region: CASSKGLAGANEQFF. The DNA for the CDR3 is TGTGCCAGCAGTAAGGGACTAGCGGGAGCCAATGAGCAGTTCTTC.